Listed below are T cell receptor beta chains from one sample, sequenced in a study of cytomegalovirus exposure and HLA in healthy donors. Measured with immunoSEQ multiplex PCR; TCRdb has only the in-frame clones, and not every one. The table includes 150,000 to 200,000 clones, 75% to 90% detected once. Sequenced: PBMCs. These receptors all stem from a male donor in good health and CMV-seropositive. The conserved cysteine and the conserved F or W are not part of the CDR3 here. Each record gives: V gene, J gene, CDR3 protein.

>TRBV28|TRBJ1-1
ASSLTGVGHTEAF
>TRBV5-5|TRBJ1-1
ASSLDGGDTEAF
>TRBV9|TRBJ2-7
ASSVETSGSYEQY
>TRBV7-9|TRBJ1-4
ASRDQGATNEKLF
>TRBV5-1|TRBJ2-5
ASSLVPGGSETQY
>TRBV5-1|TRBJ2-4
ASSLGGSGTQNIQY
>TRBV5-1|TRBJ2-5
ASSFTPGQQTQY
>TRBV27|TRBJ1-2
ASSWAGTGSGYT
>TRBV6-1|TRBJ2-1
ASSASGLGEQF
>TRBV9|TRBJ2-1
ASSPGQGEAEQF
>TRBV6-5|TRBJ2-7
ASSYSSQGEPYEQY
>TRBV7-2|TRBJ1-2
ASSSDRANYGYT
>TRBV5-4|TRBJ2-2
ASSLTGGRGTGELF
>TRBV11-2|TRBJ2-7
ASSLVQGSYEQY
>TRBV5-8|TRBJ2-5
ASSLAKGVGETQY
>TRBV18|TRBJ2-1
ASSPTGANEQF
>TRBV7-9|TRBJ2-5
ASSLRGQGPQETQY
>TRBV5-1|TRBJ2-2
ASSRQGLANTGELF
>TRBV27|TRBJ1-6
ASSLGLGQGNSPLH